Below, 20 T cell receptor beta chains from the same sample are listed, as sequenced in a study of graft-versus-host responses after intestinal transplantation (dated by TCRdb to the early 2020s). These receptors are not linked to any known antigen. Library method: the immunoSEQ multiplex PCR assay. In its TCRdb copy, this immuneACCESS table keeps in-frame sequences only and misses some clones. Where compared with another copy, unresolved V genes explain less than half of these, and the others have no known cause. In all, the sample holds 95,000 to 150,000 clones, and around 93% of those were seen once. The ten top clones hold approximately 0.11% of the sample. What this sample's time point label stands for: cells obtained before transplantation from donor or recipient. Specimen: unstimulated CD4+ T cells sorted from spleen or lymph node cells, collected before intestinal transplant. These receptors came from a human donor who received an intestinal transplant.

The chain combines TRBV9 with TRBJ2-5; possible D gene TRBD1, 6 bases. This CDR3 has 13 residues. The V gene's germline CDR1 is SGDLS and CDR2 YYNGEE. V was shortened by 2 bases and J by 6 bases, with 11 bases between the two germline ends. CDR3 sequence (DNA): TGTGCCAGCAGCGTGACAGGCGCCAAGACCCAGTACTTC. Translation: CASSVTGAKTQYF.

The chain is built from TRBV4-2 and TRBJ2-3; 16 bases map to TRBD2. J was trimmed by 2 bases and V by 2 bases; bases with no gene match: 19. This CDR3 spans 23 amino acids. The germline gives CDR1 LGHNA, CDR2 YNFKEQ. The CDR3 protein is CASSQKPPPGTSGRAGITDTQYF. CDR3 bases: TGTGCCAGCAGCCAAAAACCCCCCCCCGGGACTAGCGGGAGGGCGGGGATCACAGATACGCAGTATTTT.

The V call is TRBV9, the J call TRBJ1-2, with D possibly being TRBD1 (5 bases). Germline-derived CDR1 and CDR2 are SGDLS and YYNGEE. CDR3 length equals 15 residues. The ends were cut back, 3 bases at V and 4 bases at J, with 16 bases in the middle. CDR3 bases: TGTGCCAGCAGCGCAGCAGTCGACAGCCTCTATGGCTACACCTTC. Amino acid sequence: CASSAAVDSLYGYTF.

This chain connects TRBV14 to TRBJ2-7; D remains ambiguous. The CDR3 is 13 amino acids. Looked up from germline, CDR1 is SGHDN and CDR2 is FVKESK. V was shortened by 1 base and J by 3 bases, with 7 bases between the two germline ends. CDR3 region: CASSQVPSYEQYF. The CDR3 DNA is TGTGCCAGCAGCCAAGTACCGAGCTACGAGCAGTACTTC.

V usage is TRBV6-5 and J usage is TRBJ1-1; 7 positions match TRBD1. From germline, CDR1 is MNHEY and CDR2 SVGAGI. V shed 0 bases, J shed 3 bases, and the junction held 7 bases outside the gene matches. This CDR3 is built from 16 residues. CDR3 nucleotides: TGTGCCAGCAGTTACTCGACAGGGATCGTAGACACTGAAGCTTTCTTT. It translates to CASSYSTGIVDTEAFF.

The DNA for the CDR3 is TGTGCCAGCACGCGGAGGGTCGGCACAGATACGCAGTATTTT. This encodes CASTRRVGTDTQYF. J is TRBJ2-3 and V is TRBV6-1, with D tentatively TRBD2 (6 bases). Germline CDR1 is MNHNS and CDR2 is SASEGT. CDR3 length: 14 residues. Trimming shortened V by 7 bases and J by 1 base, and 12 bases separated the two germline ends.

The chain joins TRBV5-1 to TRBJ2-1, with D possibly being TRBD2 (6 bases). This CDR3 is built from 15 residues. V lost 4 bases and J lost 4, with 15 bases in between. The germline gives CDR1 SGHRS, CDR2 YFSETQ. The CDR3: CASSRTSFSYNEQFF. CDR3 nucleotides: TGCGCCAGCAGCCGCACTAGCTTCTCTTACAATGAGCAGTTCTTC.

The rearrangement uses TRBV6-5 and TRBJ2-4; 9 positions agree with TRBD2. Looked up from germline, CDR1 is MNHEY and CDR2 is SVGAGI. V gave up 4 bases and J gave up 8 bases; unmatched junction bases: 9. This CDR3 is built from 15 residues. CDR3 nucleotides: TGTGCCAGCAGTTTCCTCAGCGGGAGGTCCTACATTCAGTACTTC. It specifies CASSFLSGRSYIQYF.

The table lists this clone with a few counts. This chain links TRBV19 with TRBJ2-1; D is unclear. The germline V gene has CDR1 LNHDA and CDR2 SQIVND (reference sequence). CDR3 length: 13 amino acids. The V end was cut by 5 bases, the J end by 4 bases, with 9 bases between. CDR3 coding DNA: TGTGCCAGTAGTTATAGGCAATACAATGAGCAGTTCTTC. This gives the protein CASSYRQYNEQFF.

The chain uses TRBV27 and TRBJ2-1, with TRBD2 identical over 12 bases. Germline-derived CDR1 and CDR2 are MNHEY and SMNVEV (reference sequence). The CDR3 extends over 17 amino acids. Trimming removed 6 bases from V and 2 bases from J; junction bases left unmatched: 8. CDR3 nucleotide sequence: TGTGCCAGCAGCCCGGACCTAGCGGGAGGGCCCTACAATGAGCAGTTCTTC. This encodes CASSPDLAGGPYNEQFF.

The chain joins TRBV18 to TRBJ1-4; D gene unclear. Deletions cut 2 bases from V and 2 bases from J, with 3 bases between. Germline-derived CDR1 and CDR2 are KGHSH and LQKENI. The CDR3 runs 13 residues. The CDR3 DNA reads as TGTGCCAGCTCACCAGGGACTAATGAAAAACTGTTTTTT. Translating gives CASSPGTNEKLFF.

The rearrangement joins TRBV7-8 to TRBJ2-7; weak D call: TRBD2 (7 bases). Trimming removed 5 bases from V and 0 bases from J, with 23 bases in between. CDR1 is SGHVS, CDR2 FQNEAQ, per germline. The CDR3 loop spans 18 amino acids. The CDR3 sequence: CASSLDSRWEGVSYEQYF. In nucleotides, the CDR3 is TGTGCCAGCAGCCTAGATAGCCGCTGGGAGGGGGTCTCCTACGAGCAGTACTTC.

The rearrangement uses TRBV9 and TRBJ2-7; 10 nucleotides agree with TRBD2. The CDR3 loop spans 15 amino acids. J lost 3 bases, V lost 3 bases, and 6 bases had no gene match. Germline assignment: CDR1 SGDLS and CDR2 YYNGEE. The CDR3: CASSGGTSVDYEQYF. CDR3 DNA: TGTGCCAGCAGCGGGGGGACTAGCGTCGACTACGAGCAGTACTTC.

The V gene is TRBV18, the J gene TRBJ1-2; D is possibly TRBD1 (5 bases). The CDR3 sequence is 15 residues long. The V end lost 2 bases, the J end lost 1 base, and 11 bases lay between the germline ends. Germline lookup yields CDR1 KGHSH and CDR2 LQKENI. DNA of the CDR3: TGTGCCAGCTCACCAAGAGGGGAGAGTAACTATGGCTACACCTTC. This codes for CASSPRGESNYGYTF.

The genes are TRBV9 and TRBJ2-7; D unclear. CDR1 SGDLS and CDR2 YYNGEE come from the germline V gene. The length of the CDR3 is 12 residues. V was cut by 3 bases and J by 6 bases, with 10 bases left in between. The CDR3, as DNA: TGTGCCAGCAGCGCGCCTCGAGTCGAGCAGTACTTC. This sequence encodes CASSAPRVEQYF. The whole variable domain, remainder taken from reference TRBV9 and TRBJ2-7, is DSGVTQTPKHLITATGQRVTLRCSPRSGDLSVYWYQQSLDQGLQFLIQYYNGEERAKGNILERFSAQQFPDLHSELNLSSLELGDSALYFCASSAPRVEQYFGPGTRLTVT.

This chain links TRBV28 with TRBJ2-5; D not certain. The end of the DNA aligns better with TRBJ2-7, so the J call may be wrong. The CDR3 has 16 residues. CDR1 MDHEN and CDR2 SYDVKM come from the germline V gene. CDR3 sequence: CASSPRLSPSKNEQYF. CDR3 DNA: TGTGCCAGCAGTCCCCGATTAAGTCCCTCGAAAAACGAGCAGTACTTC.

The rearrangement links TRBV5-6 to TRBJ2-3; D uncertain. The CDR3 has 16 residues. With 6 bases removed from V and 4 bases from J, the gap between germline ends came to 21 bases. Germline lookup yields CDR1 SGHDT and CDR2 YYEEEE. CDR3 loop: CASTVLVLRWPDTQYF. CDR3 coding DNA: TGTGCCAGCACCGTTCTCGTTCTCCGGTGGCCAGATACGCAGTATTTT.

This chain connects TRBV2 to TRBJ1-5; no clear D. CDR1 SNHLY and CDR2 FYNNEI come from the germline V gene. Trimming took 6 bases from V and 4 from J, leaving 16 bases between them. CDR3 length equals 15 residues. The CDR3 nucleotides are TGTGCCAGCAGCCCCTTCCCCGACGGAAATCAGCCCCAGCATTTT. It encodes CASSPFPDGNQPQHF.

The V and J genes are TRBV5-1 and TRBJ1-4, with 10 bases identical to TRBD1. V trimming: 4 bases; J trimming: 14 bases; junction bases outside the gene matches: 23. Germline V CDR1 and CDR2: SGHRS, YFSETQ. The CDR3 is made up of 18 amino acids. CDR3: CASSLKSGTGEKNSPLFF. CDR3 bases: TGCGCCAGCAGCCTTAAATCCGGGACAGGGGAAAAAAACTCCCCTCTGTTTTTT.

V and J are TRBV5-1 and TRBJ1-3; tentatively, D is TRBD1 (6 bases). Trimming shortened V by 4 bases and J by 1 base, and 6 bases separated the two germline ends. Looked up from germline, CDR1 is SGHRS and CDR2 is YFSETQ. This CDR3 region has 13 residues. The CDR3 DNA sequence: TGCGCCAGCAGCGGGACATCTGGAAACACCATATATTTT. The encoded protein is CASSGTSGNTIYF.